This T cell receptor (beta chain) was recovered during a study of T cell responses to AZD1222 COVID-19 vaccine. Comment on this clone: The sample holds other DNA sequences that translate to the same CDR3.

Method: immunoSEQ multiplex PCR; TCRdb's copy keeps in-frame clones and lacks some. The table has about 140,000 clones, approximately 80% seen once. The CDR3 has 15 amino acids. Germline CDR1 reads SGHNT; CDR2 reads YYREEE (reference sequence). J lost 7 bases, V lost 4 bases, and 5 bases had no gene match. The J gene is TRBJ1-6, the V gene TRBV5-4; 10 nucleotides match TRBD1. The sequencing here drew on peripheral blood, taken on day 0 of AZD1222 vaccination. The source of this sequence is an adult in good health. The CDR3 is CASSGGQGGNSPLHF. The DNA for the CDR3 is TGTGCCAGCAGCGGAGGACAGGGGGGGAATTCACCCCTCCACTTT.